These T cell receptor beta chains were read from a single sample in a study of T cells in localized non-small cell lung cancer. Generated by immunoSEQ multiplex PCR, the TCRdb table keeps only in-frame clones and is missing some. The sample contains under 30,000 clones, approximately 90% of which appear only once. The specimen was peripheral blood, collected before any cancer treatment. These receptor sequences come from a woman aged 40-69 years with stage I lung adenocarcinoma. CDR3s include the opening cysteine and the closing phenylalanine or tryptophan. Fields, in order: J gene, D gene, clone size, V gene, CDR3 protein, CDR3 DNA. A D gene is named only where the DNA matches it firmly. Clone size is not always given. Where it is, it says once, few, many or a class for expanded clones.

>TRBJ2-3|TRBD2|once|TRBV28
CASTFGGEDTQYF
TGTGCCAGCACCTTCGGGGGGGAAGATACGCAGTATTTT
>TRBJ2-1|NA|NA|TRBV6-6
CASSTQGGNEQFF
TGTGCCAGCAGTACCCAGGGTGGGAATGAGCAGTTCTTC
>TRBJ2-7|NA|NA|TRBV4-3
CASSPRTETVYEQYF
TGCGCCAGCAGCCCCCGGACAGAGACAGTCTACGAGCAGTACTTC
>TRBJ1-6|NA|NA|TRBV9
CASSHTGSPLHF
TGTGCCAGCAGTCACACGGGATCACCCCTCCACTTT
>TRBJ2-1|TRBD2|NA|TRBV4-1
CASSPLRTSGSHEQFF
TGCGCCAGCAGCCCTTTACGGACTAGCGGGTCGCATGAGCAGTTCTTC
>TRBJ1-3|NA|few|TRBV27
CASSLGWGNTIYF
TGTGCCAGCAGTTTGGGTTGGGGAAACACCATATATTTT
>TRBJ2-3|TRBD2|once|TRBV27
CASSPLAGGPRVDTQYF
TGTGCCAGCAGTCCTTTAGCGGGAGGGCCTCGAGTAGATACGCAGTATTTT
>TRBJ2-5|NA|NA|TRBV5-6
CASSLAPGTQETQYF
TGTGCCAGCAGCTTGGCCCCGGGGACCCAAGAGACCCAGTACTTC
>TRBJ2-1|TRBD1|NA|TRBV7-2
CASSPPGTGVQFF
TGTGCCAGCAGCCCCCCCGGGACAGGGGTGCAGTTCTTC
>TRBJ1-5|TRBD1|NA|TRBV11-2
CASSLGQGANQPQHF
TGTGCCAGCAGCTTGGGACAGGGGGCGAATCAGCCCCAGCATTTT
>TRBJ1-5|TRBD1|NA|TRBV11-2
CASSSGTGVVAAQHF
TGTGCCAGCAGCTCAGGGACAGGGGTTGTTGCAGCCCAGCATTTT
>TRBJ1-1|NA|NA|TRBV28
CASSSLVAEAFF
TGTGCCAGCAGTTCCCTGGTCGCTGAAGCTTTCTTT
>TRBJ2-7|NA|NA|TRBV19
CATRSLQSYEQYF
TGTGCCACACGATCCTTGCAGTCCTACGAGCAGTACTTC
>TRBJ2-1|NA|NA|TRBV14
CASSLGPYNEQFF
TGTGCCAGCAGCCTGGGACCCTACAATGAGCAGTTCTTC
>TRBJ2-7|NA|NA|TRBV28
CASNPLVSYEQYF
TGTGCCAGCAATCCACTGGTTTCCTACGAGCAGTACTTC
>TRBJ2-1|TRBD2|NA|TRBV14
CASSRASGPNEQFF
TGTGCCAGCAGCCGGGCTAGCGGGCCGAATGAGCAGTTCTTC
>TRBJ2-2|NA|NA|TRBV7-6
CASSLAQFHGQKNTGELFF
TGTGCCAGCAGCTTAGCGCAATTCCACGGACAGAAGAACACCGGGGAGCTGTTTTTT
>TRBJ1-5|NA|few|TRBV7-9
CASSRDDQPQHF
TGTGCCAGCAGTCGGGACGATCAGCCCCAGCATTTT
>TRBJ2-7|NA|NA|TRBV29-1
CSVENPRGSDYEQYF
TGCAGCGTTGAGAACCCGCGGGGCAGCGACTACGAGCAGTACTTC
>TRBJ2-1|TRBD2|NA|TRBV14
CASSQVLFSGGVNEQFF
TGTGCCAGCAGCCAAGTACTATTTAGCGGGGGAGTAAATGAGCAGTTCTTC
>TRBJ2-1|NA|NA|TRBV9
CASSVVTEYPPFRYNEQFF
TGTGCCAGCAGCGTAGTGACAGAGTATCCTCCCTTCCGGTACAATGAGCAGTTCTTC
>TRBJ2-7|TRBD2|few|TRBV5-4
CASSLALAGDSEQYF
TGTGCCAGCAGCTTGGCTCTAGCGGGAGATTCCGAGCAGTACTTC
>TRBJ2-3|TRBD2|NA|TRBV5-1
CASSLELAGGTDTQYF
TGCGCCAGCAGCTTGGAGCTAGCGGGAGGCACAGATACGCAGTATTTT
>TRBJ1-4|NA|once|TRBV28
CASRKSNEKLFF
TGTGCCAGCAGGAAGTCTAATGAAAAACTGTTTTTT
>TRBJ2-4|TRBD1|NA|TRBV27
CASSQGQGERNIQYF
TGTGCCAGCAGTCAGGGACAGGGGGAGAGGAACATTCAGTACTTC